Listed here are 9 T cell receptor beta chains from one sample, sequenced in a study of stem cell transplantation in POMP-related autoinflammatory disease. Using immunoSEQ multiplex PCR, the repertoire was profiled, and TCRdb retains in-frame clones only, with some absent. This sample carries some 70,000 clones, approximately 90% of them seen once, and the ten largest clones take about 0.66%. Sequences were derived from CD4+ T cells from PBMCs, sampled after stem cell transplantation. The receptors come from a human patient with POMP-related autoinflammation and immune dysregulation (PRAID). Some T cells may trace back to the graft donor.

This chain connects TRBV5-1 to TRBJ2-3; 13 nucleotides match TRBD2. The CDR3 loop spans 16 amino acids. V shed 0 bases, J shed 4 bases, and the junction held 2 bases outside the gene matches. The germline gives CDR1 SGHRS, CDR2 YFSETQ. CDR3 sequence: CASSLGLAGGPDTQYF. The CDR3 DNA follows: TGCGCCAGCAGCTTGGGACTAGCGGGGGGACCAGATACGCAGTATTTT.

The rearrangement joins TRBV11-3 to TRBJ1-1, with no clear D. The CDR3 runs to 13 residues. Trimming pared 5 bases from V and 4 bases from J, leaving 11 bases between. Per the germline V gene, CDR1 is SGHNT and CDR2 is YENEEA. CDR3 sequence: CASSLDGSTEAFF. The CDR3 coding sequence is TGTGCCAGCAGCCTTGACGGAAGCACTGAAGCTTTCTTT.

V and J are TRBV18 and TRBJ2-2; D tentatively fits TRBD1 or TRBD2 (5 bases each). The CDR3 runs to 15 residues. Trimming left V 3 bases short and J 5 bases short, with 13 bases between. Germline V gene data show CDR1 as KGHSH and CDR2 as LQKENI. DNA for the CDR3: TGTGCCAGCTCACCCCCGGCGAGGGGAACCGGGGAGCTGTTTTTT. Its translation is CASSPPARGTGELFF.

Only one count was recorded for this clone. An end of the junction differs from the germline gene, which may be a read error. The chain carries TRBV30 and TRBJ1-1; D gene unclear. This CDR3 spans 11 amino acids. Germline V gene sequence: CDR1 GTSNPN, CDR2 SVGIG (reference sequence). CDR3 coding DNA: TGTGCCTGGAGTGACAGACCCCGGATCTTTTTT. It translates to CAWSDRPRIFF.

The chain couples TRBV7-3 to TRBJ2-2; D is undetermined. The V end lost 3 bases, the J end lost 7 bases, and 9 bases lay between the germline ends. Germline V lookup: CDR1 SGHTA, CDR2 FQGTGA. The CDR3 contains 13 residues. The CDR3 DNA sequence: TGTGCCAGCAGCTTTGACCCCGGCGGGGAGCTGTTTTTT. Amino acid sequence: CASSFDPGGELFF.

As to this clone: The same CDR3 can be traced to other DNA sequences in this sample. The chain couples TRBV27 to TRBJ1-5; the D is unclear. The CDR3 contains 12 residues. Trimming removed 1 base from V and 6 bases from J, with 4 bases in between. Germline V gene lookup returns CDR1 MNHEY and CDR2 SMNVEV (reference sequence). This CDR3 reads CASSLFGQPQHF. CDR3 bases: TGTGCCAGCAGTTTATTCGGTCAGCCCCAGCATTTT.

This clone was recorded only once. The rearrangement uses TRBV19 and TRBJ2-3, with a weak D call TRBD1 (6 bases). Germline loops: CDR1 LNHDA, CDR2 SQIVND (reference sequence). CDR3 length: 14 residues. Trimming removed 10 bases at V and 0 bases at J, with 14 bases between. This CDR3 reads CATGQQTSTDTQYF. CDR3 DNA: TGTGCCACTGGACAGCAAACTAGCACAGATACGCAGTATTTT.

V is TRBV28 and J is TRBJ2-5, with TRBD1 identical over 7 bases. Germline CDR1 MDHEN, CDR2 SYDVKM. The CDR3 totals 13 residues. After removal of 5 bases from V and 9 bases from J, the junction contained 9 bases not matched to a gene. As DNA, the CDR3 is TGTGCCAGCAGTGGACAGGTCCTCGAGGCCCAGTACTTC. Translated: CASSGQVLEAQYF.

The genes are TRBV5-1 and TRBJ2-5; D remains unclear. The CDR3 runs 14 residues. The germline V and J ends were trimmed by 7 bases and 2 bases, with 15 bases remaining between them. From germline, CDR1 is SGHRS and CDR2 YFSETQ. The CDR3 is CASGDRRQQETQYF. In nucleotides, the CDR3 is TGCGCCAGCGGCGACCGCAGGCAACAAGAGACCCAGTACTTC.